Shown below are 32 T cell receptor beta chains from a single sample sequenced in a study of shared clonotypes between healthy human individuals. Here immunoSEQ multiplex PCR was the method, and the copy in TCRdb shows in-frame clones only, minus some. The sample lists about 2.3 million clones, less than 95% occurring once. Sequenced sample: naive CD4+ T cells from PBMCs. As to subset: CD45RA+ positively selected. The receptors derive from a man aged 18 to 30 in good health. Some clones in this sample may be carry-over from other donors' samples.

The chain links TRBV5-6 to TRBJ1-2, with TRBD1 matching over 9 bases. V lost 4 bases and J lost 1; bases outside the gene matches: 14. The CDR3 covers 18 residues. Germline V gene data show CDR1 as SGHDT and CDR2 as YYEEEE. This CDR3 reads CASSPLIPGQGGNYGYTF. DNA for the CDR3: TGTGCCAGCAGCCCACTCATCCCGGGACAGGGCGGTAACTATGGCTACACCTTC.

In its sample, this clone was seen a few times. The CDR3: CASRAYSNQPQHF. DNA of the CDR3: TGTGCCAGCCGGGCTTATAGCAATCAGCCCCAGCATTTT. The V call is TRBV28, the J call TRBJ1-5; D not resolved. Trimming took 8 bases from V and 0 from J, leaving 8 bases between them. The CDR3 sequence is 13 residues long. Germline-derived CDR1 and CDR2 are MDHEN and SYDVKM.

This chain joins TRBV11-2 and TRBJ2-6, with TRBD2 identical over 9 bases. The CDR3 has 18 residues. CDR1 is SGHAT and CDR2 is FQNNGV in the germline V gene. Unmatched junction bases numbered 6, after V lost 0 bases and J lost 3 bases. The CDR3 protein is CASSLEVAGVRGANVLTF. CDR3 coding DNA: TGTGCCAGCAGCTTAGAGGTAGCGGGAGTACGTGGGGCCAACGTCCTGACTTTC.

The chain has TRBV21-1 and TRBJ1-4; the DNA was not used to check the table's D call, TRBD1. TRBV21-1 corresponds to a pseudogene. There are 15 residues in the CDR3. Here the CDR3 DNA reads TGTGCCAGCAGTCTCCCCAGGGATACTAATGAAAAACTGTTTTTT. As protein: CASSLPRDTNEKLFF.

This clone is a singleton in its sample. The V gene is TRBV6-6, the J gene TRBJ1-4, with unresolved D. This CDR3 is built from 14 residues. Germline V gives CDR1 MNHNY, CDR2 SVGAGI (reference sequence). Trimming stripped 6 bases from V and 0 bases from J, with 8 bases between. The DNA for the CDR3 is TGTGCCAGCAGCCCGGCCCCAACTAATGAAAAACTGTTTTTT. It specifies CASSPAPTNEKLFF.

The rearrangement joins TRBV5-6 to TRBJ2-5, with TRBD2 identical over 9 bases. CDR3 size: 16 residues. Germline values: CDR1 SGHDT, CDR2 YYEEEE. V was pared by 4 bases and J by 2 bases, with 9 bases of the junction left unmatched. The CDR3 nucleotides read TGTGCCAGCAGCCTAATTAGCGGGAGAGGACAAGAGACCCAGTACTTC. This gives the protein CASSLISGRGQETQYF.

A few counts support this clone. The chain combines TRBV2 with TRBJ2-2; 7 bases are a match to TRBD2. Trimming took 6 bases from V and 4 from J; bases not matched to a gene: 11. This CDR3 is built from 16 residues. Germline V CDR1 and CDR2: SNHLY, FYNNEI. Written as DNA, the CDR3 is TGTGCCAGCAGCCCATCGAGACTAGCAGCCACCGGGGAGCTGTTTTTT. Translating gives CASSPSRLAATGELFF.

This clone was picked up one time. The rearrangement joins TRBV15 to TRBJ2-7; the D gene is possibly TRBD2 (7 bases). Germline V gene data show CDR1 as LNHNV and CDR2 as YYDKDF (reference sequence). Trimming removed 1 base from V and 5 bases from J, with 12 bases in between. This CDR3 has 14 amino acids. CDR3 sequence (DNA): TGTGCCACCAGCAGAGGGGGAGGGGGGAACGAGCAGTACTTC. Its translation is CATSRGGGGNEQYF.

The chain combines TRBV13 with TRBJ1-1; TRBD1 aligns across 7 bases. V shed 5 bases, J shed 1 base, and the junction held 7 bases outside the gene matches. The CDR3 is 15 residues long. The germline CDR1 and CDR2 sequences are PRHDT and FYEKMQ (reference sequence). CDR3 DNA: TGTGCCAGCAGCCCCCGGGACAGAAAGAACACTGAAGCTTTCTTT. Its translation: CASSPRDRKNTEAFF.

This chain connects TRBV11-2 to TRBJ2-2; D not resolved. This CDR3 region has 16 residues. Germline V gene data show CDR1 as SGHAT and CDR2 as FQNNGV. The V end was cut by 5 bases, the J end by 4 bases, with 17 bases between. Here the CDR3 reads CASSRGGRSGTGELFF. As DNA, the CDR3 is TGTGCCAGCAGCCGCGGTGGGCGAAGTGGCACCGGGGAGCTGTTTTTT.

The chain employs TRBV2 and TRBJ2-2; tentatively, D is TRBD1 or TRBD2 (5 bases each). Germline lookup yields CDR1 SNHLY and CDR2 FYNNEI. This CDR3 has 14 residues. With 6 bases removed from V and 4 bases from J, the gap between germline ends came to 12 bases. The DNA for the CDR3 is TGTGCCAGCAGCCGGGGCCGGATCACCGGGGAGCTGTTTTTT. It specifies CASSRGRITGELFF.

In this sample, this clone turned up once. V usage is TRBV7-9 and J usage is TRBJ1-4, with TRBD1 identical over 7 bases. In germline, CDR1 is SEHNR, CDR2 FQNEAQ (reference sequence). Trimming at V came to 6 bases and at J to 3 bases, leaving 7 bases not matched to a gene. CDR3 length: 15 residues. The CDR3 here is CASRQEGAANEKLFF. As DNA, the CDR3 is TGTGCCAGCAGACAGGAGGGGGCAGCTAATGAAAAACTGTTTTTT.

The genes are TRBV4-1 and TRBJ2-7; no firm D call. Germline values: CDR1 MGHRA, CDR2 YSYEKL. The CDR3 is made up of 15 amino acids. V shed 5 bases and J shed 2 bases, with 16 bases lying between them. This CDR3 reads CASSAPGSSPYEQYF. DNA of the CDR3: TGCGCCAGCAGCGCCCCTGGGTCATCCCCCTACGAGCAGTACTTC.

The chain recombines TRBV7-2 with TRBJ1-2, with 7 bases identical to TRBD1. Germline CDR1 and CDR2: SGHTA and FQGNSA. CDR3 size: 16 residues. V gave up 3 bases and J gave up 4 bases; unmatched junction bases: 11. CDR3: CASSFSGTASIYGYTF. The CDR3 DNA reads TGTGCCAGCAGCTTCTCCGGGACAGCTTCTATCTATGGCTACACCTTC.

This clone was observed a single time. The gene calls are TRBV6-1 and TRBJ1-1; 7 bases match TRBD1. Trimming took 2 bases from V and 5 from J; bases not matched to a gene: 8. Germline CDR1 MNHNS, CDR2 SASEGT. The CDR3 is made up of 15 amino acids. The DNA for the CDR3 is TGTGCCAGCAGTGAACTGTACAGGGGAATAACTGAAGCTTTCTTT. Amino acids: CASSELYRGITEAFF.

J is TRBJ2-5 and V is TRBV7-2; D may be TRBD1 (6 bases). The CDR3 is 14 amino acids. Germline V gives CDR1 SGHTA, CDR2 FQGNSA. V was cut by 3 bases and J by 0 bases, with 8 bases left in between. The CDR3 DNA sequence: TGTGCCAGCAGCTTTAGGGGGAACCAAGAGACCCAGTACTTC. Translation: CASSFRGNQETQYF.

In its sample, this clone was seen once. Other nucleotide sequences from this sample produce the same CDR3. For the CDR3, the DNA is TGCGCCAGCAGCTTGGGGGGGACAGGGAACTACGAGCAGTACTTC. This encodes CASSLGGTGNYEQYF. The rearrangement links TRBV5-1 to TRBJ2-7, with TRBD1 identical over 9 bases. Germline V gene lookup returns CDR1 SGHRS and CDR2 YFSETQ. Trimming at V came to 0 bases and at J to 3 bases, leaving 4 bases not matched to a gene. The CDR3 extends over 15 amino acids.

V is TRBV25-1 and J is TRBJ1-5, with D perhaps matching TRBD1 (6 bases). V lost 8 bases to trimming and J lost 6 bases, with 20 bases between them. Germline V gene sequence: CDR1 MGHDK, CDR2 SYGVNS. The CDR3 is 15 residues long. The CDR3 sequence is CASFRGGMPPQPQHF. In nucleotides, the CDR3 is TGTGCCAGCTTCCGGGGGGGCATGCCTCCTCAGCCCCAGCATTTT.

The chain has TRBV5-4 and TRBJ2-5; possible D gene TRBD2, 6 bases. In germline, CDR1 is SGHNT, CDR2 YYREEE (reference sequence). Trimming removed 2 bases from V and 4 bases from J, with 15 bases in between. This CDR3 is built from 15 residues. The CDR3 DNA reads as TGTGCCAGCAGCTTCGACGGGAGAAGAGGAGAGACCCAGTACTTC. Encoded protein: CASSFDGRRGETQYF.

The chain joins TRBV5-4 to TRBJ2-5; D is undetermined. Per germline, CDR1 SGHNT and CDR2 YYREEE (reference sequence). This CDR3 region has 14 residues. V was trimmed by 0 bases and J by 4 bases, leaving 10 bases between them. As DNA, the CDR3 is TGTGCCAGCAGCTTGGAGGGTAGTGGAGAGACCCAGTACTTC. Translating it yields CASSLEGSGETQYF.

This sequence joins TRBV5-1 and TRBJ2-7; D possibly corresponds to TRBD1 (7 bases). V lost 0 bases and J 5 bases, leaving 18 bases between the germline ends. The CDR3 totals 16 residues. Germline assignment: CDR1 SGHRS and CDR2 YFSETQ. DNA of the CDR3: TGCGCCAGCAGCTTGGTGGTCACGGAGGGGGCAAACGAGCAGTACTTC. It yields the protein CASSLVVTEGANEQYF.

V usage is TRBV19 and J usage is TRBJ2-7; 10 bases are a match to TRBD1. Losses at the gene ends were 5 bases for V and 1 base for J; bases not matched to a gene: 5. Per germline, CDR1 LNHDA and CDR2 SQIVND (reference sequence). The CDR3 is made up of 15 amino acids. The CDR3, as DNA: TGTGCCAGTAGTGTTACGGGACAGGGGTCCTACGAGCAGTACTTC. Protein product: CASSVTGQGSYEQYF.

The chain employs TRBV28 and TRBJ1-1, with D possibly being TRBD1 (6 bases). The V end lost 2 bases, the J end lost 4 bases, and 14 bases lay between the germline ends. The CDR3 extends over 15 amino acids. Germline-derived CDR1 and CDR2 are MDHEN and SYDVKM. The CDR3 bases are TGTGCCAGCAGTTTAACCGGGGGGCGAATCACTGAAGCTTTCTTT. It is translated as CASSLTGGRITEAFF. Using reference TRBV28 and TRBJ1-1 for the parts outside the CDR3, the full variable domain is DVKVTQSSRYLVKRTGEKVFLECVQDMDHENMFWYRQDPGLGLRLIYFSYDVKMKEKGDIPEGYSVSREKKERFSLILESASTNQTSMYLCASSLTGGRITEAFFGQGTRLTVV.

The chain joins TRBV7-6 to TRBJ1-2, with D perhaps matching TRBD1 (6 bases). This CDR3 spans 14 amino acids. Germline V gives CDR1 SGHVS, CDR2 FNYEAQ. V was pared by 5 bases and J by 2 bases, with 12 bases between. The CDR3 region is CASSPWDNNYGYTF. Written as DNA, the CDR3 is TGTGCCAGCAGCCCCTGGGACAACAACTATGGCTACACCTTC.

The gene calls are TRBV30 and TRBJ1-2, with 7 nucleotides matching TRBD1. V shed 0 bases, J shed 8 bases, and the junction held 6 bases outside the gene matches. This CDR3 contains 13 residues. Germline CDR1 is GTSNPN and CDR2 is SVGIG (reference sequence). The CDR3 reads CAWSVRRGGGYTF. The CDR3 DNA reads TGTGCCTGGAGTGTACGCAGGGGGGGAGGCTACACCTTC.

This chain joins TRBV5-6 and TRBJ2-1, with D perhaps given as TRBD1 or TRBD2 (6 bases each). The germline CDR1 and CDR2 sequences are SGHDT and YYEEEE. This CDR3 has 13 amino acids. Trimming stripped 4 bases from V and 15 bases from J, with 20 bases between. CDR3 sequence reads: CASSKQGRLQLFF. In nucleotides, the CDR3 is TGTGCCAGCAGCAAGCAGGGGAGGCTTCAACTGTTCTTC.

V is TRBV29-1 and J is TRBJ2-5; TRBD1 matches at 7 bases. CDR1 SQVTM and CDR2 ANQGSEA come from the germline V gene. The CDR3 runs 10 residues. CDR3 residues: CSGTEETQYF. The CDR3 DNA reads TGCAGTGGGACAGAAGAGACCCAGTACTTC.

The chain recombines TRBV21-1 with TRBJ2-1; the D segment call TRBD2 is taken from the table without a DNA check. TRBV21-1 is recorded as a pseudogene. The CDR3 runs to 15 residues. CDR3 residues: CASSRGSGAGRGVFF. In nucleotides, the CDR3 is TGTGCCAGCAGCAGGGGTTCCGGCGCGGGGCGCGGTGTTTTCTTC.

This chain connects TRBV5-4 to TRBJ2-7; D is uncertain. V dropped 0 bases and J dropped 2 bases, with 9 bases sitting between them. The germline gives CDR1 SGHNT, CDR2 YYREEE (reference sequence). The length of the CDR3 is 14 residues. Written as DNA, the CDR3 is TGTGCCAGCAGCTTGGTTCCGGCAACCTACGAGCAGTACTTC. Translating it yields CASSLVPATYEQYF.

V is TRBV28 and J is TRBJ2-1; D ambiguous. Trimming stripped 5 bases from V and 0 bases from J, with 11 bases between. In germline, CDR1 is MDHEN, CDR2 SYDVKM. This CDR3 has 15 amino acids. Here the CDR3 DNA reads TGTGCCAGCAGTCGAGTCTTCAACTCCTACAATGAGCAGTTCTTC. As protein: CASSRVFNSYNEQFF.

The chain is built from TRBV25-1 and TRBJ1-6; 7 nucleotides match TRBD1. CDR3 length: 13 amino acids. Germline CDR1 reads MGHDK; CDR2 reads SYGVNS. V trimming: 4 bases; J trimming: 13 bases; junction bases outside the gene matches: 7. The CDR3 sequence: CASSGTGLAPLHF. The DNA for the CDR3 is TGTGCCAGCAGTGGGACAGGACTGGCTCCCCTCCACTTT.

This clone was recorded only once. This chain connects TRBV28 to TRBJ1-1, with D hard to call. The V end lost 4 bases, the J end lost 5 bases, and 14 bases lay between the germline ends. Germline V CDR1 and CDR2: MDHEN, SYDVKM. This CDR3 contains 14 residues. The CDR3 DNA follows: TGTGCCAGCAGTTCCTCGTGGAGAGGGACTGAAGCTTTCTTT. Amino acid sequence: CASSSSWRGTEAFF.